This T cell receptor beta chain was documented in a study of T cell changes during pregnancy in multiple sclerosis. Germline CDR1 reads LGHNA; CDR2 reads YNFKEQ. Unmatched junction bases numbered 5, after V lost 0 bases and J lost 7 bases. CDR3 length: 14 residues. The table came from immunoSEQ multiplex PCR; TCRdb's copy has only in-frame clones and leaves some out. Here the sample spans about 38,000 clones, approximately 94% being singletons. This TCR was recovered from a female donor with multiple sclerosis, enrolled in a pregnancy study. This specimen was CD4+ T cells from peripheral blood mononuclear cells, taken in the second trimester of pregnancy. The chain recombines TRBV4-2 with TRBJ2-5, with 7 bases that match TRBD1. The CDR3 reads CASSQDRGGSTQYF. The CDR3, as DNA: TGTGCCAGCAGCCAAGATAGAGGGGGCTCGACCCAGTACTTC.